Sequencing of this TCR beta chain was carried out in a study of vaccination effects on CD4 cells after COVID-19. Study information: Vaccine administered to participants consisted of two doses of either BNT162b2 or mRNA-1273. From a couple of convalescent patients, samples were taken 16 days and one week before vaccination.

ViraFEST used viral peptide pools to expand antigen-specific CD4+ T cells before sequencing. Investigators separated out CD4+ T cells once around eleven days of culture had passed. A PCR test confirmed that the person had SARS-CoV-2 infection between March and December 2020. Half-medium exchanges with IL-2 medium took place on days 3 and 7. The repertoire was sequenced with immunoSEQ multiplex PCR; TCRdb's copy has only in-frame clones and lacks some. The repertoire includes tens of thousands of clones, 75% to 80% of them detected once, and 15% to 20% sits in the top ten. The CDR3 runs 17 residues. In germline, CDR1 is MDHEN, CDR2 SYDVKM. With 1 base clipped from V and 0 bases from J, the junction kept 3 bases outside the gene matches. On this clone itself: Its antigen remains unidentified.

The material sequenced was CD4+ T cells from PBMCs cultured with HCoV-NL63 spike peptides, taken before COVID-19 vaccination. V and J are TRBV28 and TRBJ1-6, with 7 bases matching TRBD1. This clonotype originated in a human donor who had a prior SARS-CoV-2 infection. The CDR3 protein is CASSLYAGGSYNSPLHF. The CDR3 DNA sequence: TGTGCCAGCAGTTTATATGCAGGGGGCTCCTATAATTCACCCCTCCACTTT.